Sequencing of this TCR beta chain was carried out in a study of T cells after yellow fever vaccination. Germline loops: CDR1 SQVTM, CDR2 ANQGSEA. The CDR3 consists of 16 residues. J lost 1 base, V lost 2 bases, and 4 bases had no gene match. MiXCR, run by TCRdb on the 5' RACE reads, gives a single entry per CDR3 protein. Of roughly 160,000 distinct CDR3 sequences in the sample, approximately 10% are singletons; the top ten hold roughly 33%. The sequenced sample was CD8+ T cells sorted from PBMCs, obtained 45 days after the yellow fever booster vaccination. The rearrangement joins TRBV29-1 to TRBJ2-2, with TRBD2 matching over 10 bases. The sequence was obtained from a man aged 18 to 30 who received the YFV17D yellow fever vaccine. The CDR3 coding sequence is TGCAGCGTTGAAAGACCTAGCGGGGGGAACACCGGGGAGCTGTTTTTT. This sequence encodes CSVERPSGGNTGELFF.